Detailed here is one T cell receptor (beta chain). Generated by immunoSEQ multiplex PCR, the TCRdb table keeps only in-frame clones and is missing some. The sample has 45,000 to 60,000 clones; approximately 79% are singletons. The CDR3 runs to 13 residues. V lost 6 bases to trimming and J lost 2 bases; unmatched junction nucleotides: 3. The germline CDR1 and CDR2 sequences are MNHEY and SVGAGI. These data are taken from a study of T cells in tumors after PD-1 blockade. Study context: Each patient got pembrolizumab 200 mg every 3 weeks or cemiplimab 350 mg every 2 weeks. Daily vismodegib 150 mg continued in a subset of anti-PD-1-treated patients. On average, peripheral blood gave some 120,000 TCR templates and over 30,000 unique clonotypes.

The TCR comes from a human donor with advanced basal cell or squamous cell carcinoma (not recorded which). The input for sequencing was PBMCs, taken before anti-PD-1 therapy. The chain employs TRBV6-5 and TRBJ1-2; 7 bases line up with TRBD1. The CDR3 sequence: CASRDRQNYGYTF. CDR3 coding DNA: TGTGCCAGCAGGGACAGGCAGAACTATGGCTACACCTTC.